A selection of T cell receptor beta chains follows, all from one sample in a study of blood T cells in healthy people across ages. One entry per CDR3 protein, called by TCRdb with MiXCR from the 5' RACE reads. The data show around 700,000 distinct CDR3 sequences, approximately 25% seen once. In addition, the sample was reused for a study of T cells of mothers and their children.

Material: blood. These receptor sequences come from a boy aged 10-17 years in good health. CDR3s include the opening cysteine and the closing phenylalanine or tryptophan. Fields, in order: J gene, D gene, V gene, clone size, CDR3 DNA, CDR3 protein. D genes are given only for firm matches. Clone size is given for some rows only: seen once, a few or many times, or a class if the clone is expanded.

J gene: TRBJ2-5
D gene: TRBD2
V gene: TRBV20-1
clone size: few
CDR3 DNA: TGCAGTGCCGGAAGGGCTAGCGGGGACCAGGGGGCCCAGTACTTC
CDR3 protein: CSAGRASGDQGAQYF

J gene: TRBJ2-3
D gene: -
V gene: TRBV12-3/TRBV12-4
clone size: -
CDR3 DNA: TGTGCAACCCGGCAGAGGGGGGTCGCAGATATGCAGTATTTT
CDR3 protein: CATRQRGVADMQYF

J gene: TRBJ2-1
D gene: TRBD2
V gene: TRBV28
clone size: few
CDR3 DNA: TGTGCCAGCAGCCCCCGGACTAGCGGGAGGGGTATGTACAATGAGCAGTTCTTC
CDR3 protein: CASSPRTSGRGMYNEQFF

J gene: TRBJ2-7
D gene: TRBD2
V gene: TRBV6-5
clone size: -
CDR3 DNA: TGTGCCACTCACCAGGCGGGGGCCTACGAGCAGTACTTC
CDR3 protein: CATHQAGAYEQYF

J gene: TRBJ2-1
D gene: TRBD2
V gene: TRBV7-9
clone size: -
CDR3 DNA: TGTGCCAGCAGCCCGATAGGGACTAGCGGGGGAAATGAGCAGTTCTTC
CDR3 protein: CASSPIGTSGGNEQFF

J gene: TRBJ1-2
D gene: TRBD1
V gene: TRBV7-9
clone size: few
CDR3 DNA: TGTGCCAGCAACAGGGGTAGTAACTATGGCTACACCTTC
CDR3 protein: CASNRGSNYGYTF

J gene: TRBJ2-5
D gene: -
V gene: TRBV20-1
clone size: few
CDR3 DNA: TGCAGTGCTAGGGCTGGGGGACCGGAGACCCAGTACTTC
CDR3 protein: CSARAGGPETQYF

J gene: TRBJ2-5
D gene: TRBD2
V gene: TRBV28
clone size: -
CDR3 DNA: TGTGCCAGCAGTTTTCGGCGGGAGCTAGAGACCCAGTACTTC
CDR3 protein: CASSFRRELETQYF

J gene: TRBJ2-6
D gene: -
V gene: TRBV7-2
clone size: -
CDR3 DNA: TGTGCCAGCAGCCCCAGGCGGGGGGCCAACGTCCTGACTTTC
CDR3 protein: CASSPRRGANVLTF

J gene: TRBJ2-5
D gene: -
V gene: TRBV3-1
clone size: -
CDR3 DNA: TGTGCCAGCAGCACTTGGGACATACAAGAGACCCAGTACTTC
CDR3 protein: CASSTWDIQETQYF

J gene: TRBJ2-1
D gene: -
V gene: TRBV4-2
clone size: -
CDR3 DNA: TGTGCCAGCAGCCAAGTTACAGGGAACGACGGAGAAATCGAGTTCTTC
CDR3 protein: CASSQVTGNDGEIEFF

J gene: TRBJ2-5
D gene: -
V gene: TRBV28
clone size: few
CDR3 DNA: TGTGCCAGCAGTGCCCCGGGACGGGAAGAGACCCAGTACTTC
CDR3 protein: CASSAPGREETQYF

J gene: TRBJ1-4
D gene: -
V gene: TRBV5-1
clone size: many
CDR3 DNA: TGCGCCAGCAGCTTGGGCGGGAATGAAAAACTGTTTTTT
CDR3 protein: CASSLGGNEKLFF

J gene: TRBJ1-6
D gene: -
V gene: TRBV4-3
clone size: few
CDR3 DNA: TGCGCCAGCAGCCAAGACCAGATACAGTACTATAATTCACCCCTCCACTTT
CDR3 protein: CASSQDQIQYYNSPLHF